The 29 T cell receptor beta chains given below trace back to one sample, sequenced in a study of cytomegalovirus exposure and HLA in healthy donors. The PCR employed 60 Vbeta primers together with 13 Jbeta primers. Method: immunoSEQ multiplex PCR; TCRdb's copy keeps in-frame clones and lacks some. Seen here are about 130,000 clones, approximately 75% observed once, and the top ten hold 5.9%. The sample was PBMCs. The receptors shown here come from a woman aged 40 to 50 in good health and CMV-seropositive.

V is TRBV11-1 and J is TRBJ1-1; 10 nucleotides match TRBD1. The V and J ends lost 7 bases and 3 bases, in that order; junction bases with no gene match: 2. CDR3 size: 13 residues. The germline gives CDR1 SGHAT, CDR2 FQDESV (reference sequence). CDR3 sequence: CASNGQGDTEAFF. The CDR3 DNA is TGTGCCAGCAACGGACAGGGGGACACTGAAGCTTTCTTT.

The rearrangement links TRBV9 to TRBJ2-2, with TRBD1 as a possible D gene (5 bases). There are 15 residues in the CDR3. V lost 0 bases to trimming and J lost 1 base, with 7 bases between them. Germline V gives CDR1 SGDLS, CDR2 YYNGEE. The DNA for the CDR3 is TGTGCCAGCAGCGTAGTACAGGTGAACACCGGGGAGCTGTTTTTT. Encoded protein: CASSVVQVNTGELFF.

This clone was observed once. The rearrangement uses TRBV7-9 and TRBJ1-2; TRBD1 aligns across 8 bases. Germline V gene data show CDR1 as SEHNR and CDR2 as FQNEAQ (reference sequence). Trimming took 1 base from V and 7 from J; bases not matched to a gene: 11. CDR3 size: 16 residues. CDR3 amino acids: CASSLVQGAVRGGYTF. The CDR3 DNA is TGTGCCAGCAGCTTAGTCCAGGGGGCGGTCCGGGGTGGCTACACCTTC.

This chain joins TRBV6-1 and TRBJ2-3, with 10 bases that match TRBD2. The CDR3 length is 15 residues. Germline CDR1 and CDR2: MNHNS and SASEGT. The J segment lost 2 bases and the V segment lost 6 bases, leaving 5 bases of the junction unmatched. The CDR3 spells CASRLAGPPTDTQYF. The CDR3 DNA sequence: TGTGCCAGCAGACTAGCGGGACCCCCCACAGATACGCAGTATTTT.

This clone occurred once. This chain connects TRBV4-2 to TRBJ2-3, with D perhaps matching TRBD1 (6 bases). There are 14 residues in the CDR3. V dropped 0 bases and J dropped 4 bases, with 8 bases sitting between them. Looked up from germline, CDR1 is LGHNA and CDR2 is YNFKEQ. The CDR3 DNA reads TGTGCCAGCAGCCAAGATCAGGGGCCAGATACGCAGTATTTT. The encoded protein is CASSQDQGPDTQYF.

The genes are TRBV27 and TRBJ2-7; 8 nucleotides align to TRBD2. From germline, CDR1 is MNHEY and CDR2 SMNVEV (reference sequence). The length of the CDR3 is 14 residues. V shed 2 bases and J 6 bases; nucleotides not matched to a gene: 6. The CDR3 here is CASSLRGSGGEQYF. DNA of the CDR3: TGTGCCAGCAGTTTAAGGGGGAGCGGGGGCGAGCAGTACTTC.

The CDR3 coding sequence is TGTGCCAGCAGCTACAGGGAGATCTACGAGCAGTACTTC. Protein sequence: CASSYREIYEQYF. J is TRBJ2-7 and V is TRBV7-2, with D possibly being TRBD1 (6 bases). V was cut by 4 bases and J by 3 bases, with 10 bases left in between. Germline V gene data show CDR1 as SGHTA and CDR2 as FQGNSA. CDR3 length: 13 residues.

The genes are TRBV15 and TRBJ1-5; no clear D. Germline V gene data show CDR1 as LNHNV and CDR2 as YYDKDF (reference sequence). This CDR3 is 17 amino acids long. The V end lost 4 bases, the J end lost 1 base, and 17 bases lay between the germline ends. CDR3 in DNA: TGTGCCACCAGCAAAGTCCCGGGAGTCGGAAGCAATCAGCCCCAGCATTTT. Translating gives CATSKVPGVGSNQPQHF.

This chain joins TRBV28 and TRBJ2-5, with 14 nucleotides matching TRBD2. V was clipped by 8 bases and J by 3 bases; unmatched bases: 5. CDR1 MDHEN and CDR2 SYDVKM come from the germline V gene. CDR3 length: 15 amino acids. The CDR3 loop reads CASGTSGRWEETQYF. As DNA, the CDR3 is TGTGCCAGCGGGACTAGCGGGAGATGGGAAGAGACCCAGTACTTC.

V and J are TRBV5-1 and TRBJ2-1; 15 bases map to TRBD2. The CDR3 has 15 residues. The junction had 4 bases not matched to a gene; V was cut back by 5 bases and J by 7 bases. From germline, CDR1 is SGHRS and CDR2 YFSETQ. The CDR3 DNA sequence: TGCGCCAGCAGTACCGGGACTAGCGGGAGGAATGAGCAGTTCTTC. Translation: CASSTGTSGRNEQFF.

As DNA, the CDR3 is TGCGCCAGCAGCCAAGAAGTCGGGAGTTCTTGCGGCTACACCTTC. It yields the protein CASSQEVGSSCGYTF. The chain has TRBV4-3 and TRBJ1-2, with unresolved D. From germline, CDR1 is LGHNA and CDR2 YSLEER. V lost 0 bases, J lost 8 bases, and 16 bases lay in between. This CDR3 comprises 15 residues.

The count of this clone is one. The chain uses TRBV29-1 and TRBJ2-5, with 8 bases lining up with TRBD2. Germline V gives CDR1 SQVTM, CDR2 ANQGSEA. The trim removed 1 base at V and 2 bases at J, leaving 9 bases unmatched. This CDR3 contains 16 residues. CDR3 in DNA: TGCAGCGTTGAAGGAGTCCAGCGGGGGAGGCAAGAGACCCAGTACTTC. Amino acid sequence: CSVEGVQRGRQETQYF.

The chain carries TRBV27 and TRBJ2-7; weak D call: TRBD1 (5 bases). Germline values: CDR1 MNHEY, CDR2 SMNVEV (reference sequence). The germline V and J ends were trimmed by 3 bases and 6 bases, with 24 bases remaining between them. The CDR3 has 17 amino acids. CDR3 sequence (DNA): TGTGCCAGCAGTTTGTTGAGTTTGGGCAGGGAAATCGGCGAGCAGTACTTC. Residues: CASSLLSLGREIGEQYF.

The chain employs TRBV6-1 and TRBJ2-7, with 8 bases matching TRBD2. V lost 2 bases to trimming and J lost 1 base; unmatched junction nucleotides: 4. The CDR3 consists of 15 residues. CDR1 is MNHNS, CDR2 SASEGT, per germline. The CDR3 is CASSEPGLGSYEQYF. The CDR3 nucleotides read TGTGCCAGCAGTGAACCGGGACTAGGATCCTACGAGCAGTACTTC.

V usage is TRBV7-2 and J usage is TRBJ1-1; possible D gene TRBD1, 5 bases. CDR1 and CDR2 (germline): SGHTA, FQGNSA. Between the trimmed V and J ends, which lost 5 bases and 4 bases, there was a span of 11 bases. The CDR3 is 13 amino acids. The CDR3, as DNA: TGTGCCAGCAGCGAGGCTAGGGGCACTGAAGCTTTCTTT. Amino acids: CASSEARGTEAFF.

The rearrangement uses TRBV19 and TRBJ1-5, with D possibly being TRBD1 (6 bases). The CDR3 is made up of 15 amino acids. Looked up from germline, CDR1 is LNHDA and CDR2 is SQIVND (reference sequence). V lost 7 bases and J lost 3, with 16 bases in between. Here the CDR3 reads CASIPDSLHNQPQHF. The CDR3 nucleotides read TGTGCCAGTATCCCGGACAGCCTACACAATCAGCCCCAGCATTTT.

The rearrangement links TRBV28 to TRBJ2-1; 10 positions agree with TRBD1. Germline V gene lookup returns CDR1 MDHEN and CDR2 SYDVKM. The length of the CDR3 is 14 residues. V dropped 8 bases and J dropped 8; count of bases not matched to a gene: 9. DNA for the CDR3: TGTGCCAGCTATCCGGGACAGGGGTCCTATGAGCAGTTCTTC. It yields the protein CASYPGQGSYEQFF.

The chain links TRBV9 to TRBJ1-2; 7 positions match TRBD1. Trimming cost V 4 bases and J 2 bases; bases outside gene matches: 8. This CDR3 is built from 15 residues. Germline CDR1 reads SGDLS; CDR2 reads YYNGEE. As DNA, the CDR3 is TGTGCCAGCAGCCCCTGGGACAGACAGAACTATGGCTACACCTTC. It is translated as CASSPWDRQNYGYTF.

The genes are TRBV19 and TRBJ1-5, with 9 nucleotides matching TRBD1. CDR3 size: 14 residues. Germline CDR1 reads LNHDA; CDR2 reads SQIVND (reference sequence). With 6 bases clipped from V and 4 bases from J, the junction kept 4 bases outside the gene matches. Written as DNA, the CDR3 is TGTGCCAGTAGACCAGACAGGGGGAATCAGCCCCAGCATTTT. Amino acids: CASRPDRGNQPQHF.

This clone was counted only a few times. The CDR3 nucleotides read TGTGCCAGCAGGCCAGGGACAGCCTATGGCTACACCTTC. Residues: CASRPGTAYGYTF. The chain has TRBV6-5 and TRBJ1-2; TRBD1 matches at 7 bases. Germline CDR1 and CDR2: MNHEY and SVGAGI. The CDR3 length is 13 residues. J lost 4 bases, V lost 6 bases, and 5 bases had no gene match.

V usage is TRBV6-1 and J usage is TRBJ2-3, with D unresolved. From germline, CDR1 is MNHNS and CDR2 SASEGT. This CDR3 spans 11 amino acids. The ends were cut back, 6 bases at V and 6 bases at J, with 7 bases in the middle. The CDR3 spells CASSPGDTQYF. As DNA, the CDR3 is TGTGCCAGCAGCCCCGGGGATACGCAGTATTTT.

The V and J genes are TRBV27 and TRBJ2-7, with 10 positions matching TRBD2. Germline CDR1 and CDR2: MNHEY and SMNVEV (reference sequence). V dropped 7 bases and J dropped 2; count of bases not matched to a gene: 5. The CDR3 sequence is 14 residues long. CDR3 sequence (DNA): TGTGCCAGCATCAGGCTAGCGGGGGCCTACGAGCAGTACTTC. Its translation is CASIRLAGAYEQYF.

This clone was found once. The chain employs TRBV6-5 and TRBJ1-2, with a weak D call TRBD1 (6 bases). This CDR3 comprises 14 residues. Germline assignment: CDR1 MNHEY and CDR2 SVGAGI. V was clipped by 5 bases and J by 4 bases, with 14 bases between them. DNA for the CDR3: TGTGCCAGCAGTCGAAACAGGGATCTCTATGGCTACACCTTC. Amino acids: CASSRNRDLYGYTF.

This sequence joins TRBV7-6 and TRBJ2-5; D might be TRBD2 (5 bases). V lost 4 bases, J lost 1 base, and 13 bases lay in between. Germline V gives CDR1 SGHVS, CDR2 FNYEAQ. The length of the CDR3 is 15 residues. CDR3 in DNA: TGTGCCAGCAGCTCTCACCTAGCATTCCAAGAGACCCAGTACTTC. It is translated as CASSSHLAFQETQYF.

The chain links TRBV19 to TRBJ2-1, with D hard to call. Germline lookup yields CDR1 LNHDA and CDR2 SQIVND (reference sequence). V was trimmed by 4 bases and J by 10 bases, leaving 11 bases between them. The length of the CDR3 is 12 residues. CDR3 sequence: CASSRSRIEQFF. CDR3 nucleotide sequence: TGTGCCAGTAGTAGATCTAGGATCGAGCAGTTCTTC.

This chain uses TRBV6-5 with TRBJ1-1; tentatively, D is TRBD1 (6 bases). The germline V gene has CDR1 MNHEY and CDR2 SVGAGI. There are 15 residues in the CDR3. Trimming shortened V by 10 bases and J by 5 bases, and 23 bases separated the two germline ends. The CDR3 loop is CATTTTGGRRTEAFF. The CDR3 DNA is TGTGCCACTACGACGACCGGGGGGCGCAGGACTGAAGCTTTCTTT.

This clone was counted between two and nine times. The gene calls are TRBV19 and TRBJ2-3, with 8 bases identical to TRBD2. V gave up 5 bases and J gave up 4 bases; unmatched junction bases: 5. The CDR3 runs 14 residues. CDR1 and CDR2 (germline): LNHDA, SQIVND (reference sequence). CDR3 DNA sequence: TGTGCCAGTAGTTGGCGGGGGGCCTCAGATACGCAGTATTTT. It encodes CASSWRGASDTQYF.

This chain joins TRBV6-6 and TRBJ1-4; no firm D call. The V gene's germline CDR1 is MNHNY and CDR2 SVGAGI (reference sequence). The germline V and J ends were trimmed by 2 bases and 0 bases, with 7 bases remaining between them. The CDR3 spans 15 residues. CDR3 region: CASSYTPATNEKLFF. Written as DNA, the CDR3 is TGTGCCAGCAGTTACACACCAGCAACTAATGAAAAACTGTTTTTT.

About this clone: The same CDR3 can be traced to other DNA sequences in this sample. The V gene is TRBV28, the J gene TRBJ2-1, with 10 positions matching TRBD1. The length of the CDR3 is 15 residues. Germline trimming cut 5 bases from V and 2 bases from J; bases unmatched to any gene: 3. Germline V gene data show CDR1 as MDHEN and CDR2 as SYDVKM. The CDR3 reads CASSPGQGAYNEQFF. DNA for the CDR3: TGTGCCAGCAGTCCAGGACAGGGGGCCTACAATGAGCAGTTCTTC.